This is a list of T cell receptor beta chains from one sample in a study of blood T cells in healthy people across ages. TCRdb ran MiXCR on the 5' RACE reads and lists one entry per CDR3 protein. The sample has approximately 730,000 distinct CDR3 sequences, 40% to 65% seen once. The sequencing sample was made of blood. The receptor source for this set is an elderly man in good health. Both conserved end residues are part of each CDR3. D genes are given only for firm matches. Size is omitted from some rows. Given values are once, few, many or a class for expanded clones.

V gene: TRBV30; J gene: TRBJ2-3; D gene: -; clone size: -; CDR3 protein: CAWSVGGGHRYAYF; CDR3 DNA: TGTGCCTGGAGTGTAGGTGGGGGGCACAGATACGCGTATTTT
V gene: TRBV5-8; J gene: TRBJ2-4; D gene: -; clone size: -; CDR3 protein: CASSHFQGIQYF; CDR3 DNA: TGTGCCAGCAGCCATTTCCAAGGGATTCAGTACTTC
V gene: TRBV10-3; J gene: TRBJ2-7; D gene: -; clone size: few; CDR3 protein: CAISEYDGYEQYF; CDR3 DNA: TGTGCCATCAGTGAGTACGACGGCTACGAGCAGTACTTC
V gene: TRBV6-5; J gene: TRBJ1-2; D gene: TRBD1; clone size: -; CDR3 protein: CASRPGQDKFYGYTF; CDR3 DNA: TGTGCCAGCAGACCCGGACAGGATAAATTCTATGGCTACACCTTC
V gene: TRBV29-1; J gene: TRBJ1-1; D gene: TRBD1; clone size: few; CDR3 protein: CSVNRGANTEAFF; CDR3 DNA: TGCAGCGTGAACAGGGGGGCGAACACTGAAGCTTTCTTT
V gene: TRBV2; J gene: TRBJ2-6; D gene: -; clone size: -; CDR3 protein: CASGEGPRVLTF; CDR3 DNA: TGTGCCAGCGGTGAAGGCCCACGGGTCCTGACTTTC
V gene: TRBV5-1; J gene: TRBJ1-4; D gene: -; clone size: -; CDR3 protein: CASSLGTAPNGKLFF; CDR3 DNA: TGCGCCAGCAGCTTGGGGACGGCGCCTAATGGAAAACTGTTTTTT
V gene: TRBV5-1; J gene: TRBJ2-1; D gene: -; clone size: few; CDR3 protein: CASSFGTPEIEQFF; CDR3 DNA: TGCGCCAGCAGCTTCGGGACTCCTGAAATCGAGCAGTTCTTC
V gene: TRBV27; J gene: TRBJ1-5; D gene: -; clone size: -; CDR3 protein: CASSLGQSYQPQHF; CDR3 DNA: TGTGCCAGCAGTTTAGGACAGTCCTATCAGCCCCAGCATTTT
V gene: TRBV20-1; J gene: TRBJ2-1; D gene: TRBD1; clone size: few; CDR3 protein: CSASEGQGRGNEQFF; CDR3 DNA: TGCAGTGCTAGTGAGGGACAGGGTAGGGGCAATGAGCAGTTCTTC
V gene: TRBV6-2/TRBV6-3; J gene: TRBJ2-7; D gene: TRBD2; clone size: few; CDR3 protein: CASSAGGLDEQYF; CDR3 DNA: TGTGCCAGCAGTGCCGGGGGACTAGACGAGCAGTACTTC
V gene: TRBV12-3/TRBV12-4; J gene: TRBJ2-3; D gene: -; clone size: -; CDR3 protein: CASSFGRAWTDTQYF; CDR3 DNA: TGTGCCAGCAGTTTTGGGCGGGCCTGGACAGATACGCAGTATTTT
V gene: TRBV20-1; J gene: TRBJ2-6; D gene: -; clone size: -; CDR3 protein: CSASPGANVLTF; CDR3 DNA: TGCAGTGCGTCACCCGGGGCCAACGTCCTGACTTTC
V gene: TRBV5-1; J gene: TRBJ2-7; D gene: -; clone size: few; CDR3 protein: CASSLVVPYEQYF; CDR3 DNA: TGCGCCAGCAGCTTGGTGGTCCCCTACGAGCAGTACTTC
V gene: TRBV12-3/TRBV12-4; J gene: TRBJ2-1; D gene: -; clone size: -; CDR3 protein: CASSMTAGNEQFF; CDR3 DNA: TGTGCCAGCAGTATGACGGCAGGCAATGAGCAGTTCTTC
V gene: TRBV9; J gene: TRBJ2-3; D gene: TRBD2; clone size: -; CDR3 protein: CASSSLGGSPDTQYF; CDR3 DNA: TGTGCCAGCAGCTCTTTGGGCGGGAGCCCAGATACGCAGTATTTT
V gene: TRBV18; J gene: TRBJ1-4; D gene: -; clone size: few; CDR3 protein: CASSPPSGTLTNEKLFF; CDR3 DNA: TGTGCCAGCTCACCACCATCCGGGACCCTTACTAATGAAAAACTGTTTTTT
V gene: TRBV18; J gene: TRBJ2-5; D gene: -; clone size: -; CDR3 protein: CASSRGRASQETQYF; CDR3 DNA: TGTGCCAGCTCACGCGGGCGGGCCAGCCAAGAGACCCAGTACTTC
V gene: TRBV25-1; J gene: TRBJ2-3; D gene: -; clone size: -; CDR3 protein: CASSEYLGSSTDTQYF; CDR3 DNA: TGTGCCAGCAGTGAATATTTAGGATCTAGCACAGATACGCAGTATTTT
V gene: TRBV15; J gene: TRBJ2-4; D gene: -; clone size: -; CDR3 protein: CATSRDLTGPQYF; CDR3 DNA: TGTGCCACCAGCAGAGATCTAACGGGACCCCAGTACTTC
V gene: TRBV12-3/TRBV12-4; J gene: TRBJ2-1; D gene: TRBD2; clone size: -; CDR3 protein: CASSQIGRFYNEQFF; CDR3 DNA: TGTGCCAGCAGCCAAATCGGGAGGTTCTACAATGAGCAGTTCTTC
V gene: TRBV28; J gene: TRBJ1-4; D gene: TRBD1; clone size: -; CDR3 protein: CASNRGWDEKLFF; CDR3 DNA: TGTGCCAGTAACAGGGGGTGGGACGAAAAACTGTTTTTT
V gene: TRBV5-1; J gene: TRBJ1-2; D gene: TRBD1; clone size: -; CDR3 protein: CASSLEGAGGYTF; CDR3 DNA: TGCGCCAGCAGCTTGGAGGGGGCGGGCGGCTACACCTTC
V gene: TRBV21-1; J gene: TRBJ2-1; D gene: -; clone size: many; CDR3 protein: CASSTLAGGPFNEQFF; CDR3 DNA: TGTGCCAGCAGCACCCTAGCGGGAGGGCCCTTCAATGAGCAGTTCTTC
V gene: TRBV15; J gene: TRBJ2-5; D gene: TRBD2; clone size: few; CDR3 protein: CATSTRTSGRWYNEQYF; CDR3 DNA: TGTGCCACCAGCACACGGACTAGCGGGAGATGGTACAATGAGCAGTACTTC
V gene: TRBV5-1; J gene: TRBJ2-2; D gene: -; clone size: -; CDR3 protein: CASGEGGPTGELFF; CDR3 DNA: TGCGCCAGCGGCGAGGGAGGACCCACCGGGGAGCTGTTTTTT